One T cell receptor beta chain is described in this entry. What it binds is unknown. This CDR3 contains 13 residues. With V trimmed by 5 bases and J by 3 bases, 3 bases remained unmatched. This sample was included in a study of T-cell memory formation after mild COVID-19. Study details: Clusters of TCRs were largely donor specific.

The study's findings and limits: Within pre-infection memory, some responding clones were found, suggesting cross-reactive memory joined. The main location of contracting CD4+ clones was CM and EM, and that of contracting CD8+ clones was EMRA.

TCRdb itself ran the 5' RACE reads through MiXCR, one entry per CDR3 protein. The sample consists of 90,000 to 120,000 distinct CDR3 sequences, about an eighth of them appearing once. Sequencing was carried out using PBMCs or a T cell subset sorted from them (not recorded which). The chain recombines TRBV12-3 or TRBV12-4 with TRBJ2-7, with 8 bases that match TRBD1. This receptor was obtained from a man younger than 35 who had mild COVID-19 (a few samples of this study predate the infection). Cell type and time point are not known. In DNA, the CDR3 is TGTGCCAGCAGTATAACAGGGGGCTACGAGCAGTACTTC. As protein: CASSITGGYEQYF.